This T cell receptor (beta chain) was identified during a study of shared clonotypes between healthy human individuals. The CDR3 runs 11 residues. CDR1 is SGHAT, CDR2 FQDESV, per germline (reference sequence). Of note for this clone: Germline and junction disagree at one end, which may indicate a read error.

Division of CD4+ cells produced a CD45RA+ naive subset and a CD45RA-negative memory subset. Authors' data handling: Owing to the provision of junction-only sequences devoid of quality scores by immunoSEQ, filtering differed. The protocol was immunoSEQ multiplex PCR, while the TCRdb copy is restricted to in-frame clones and leaves out a portion. The V and J calls and clone size come from that table; D and trimming were worked out from the DNA. The data show about 2 million clones, roughly 95% seen once. The receptor's source is a man younger than 35 in good health. The chain joins TRBV11-1 to TRBJ2-7; D call uncertain. Sequences were obtained from naive CD4+ T cells sorted from blood. The subset denotes: CD45RA+ positively selected. The CDR3 loop reads CASSLASTDPF. In DNA, the CDR3 is TGTGCCAGCAGCTTAGCTAGCACGGACCCCTTC.